Each of the 4 T cell receptor beta chains below was sequenced from the same sample in a study of HIV-infected patients and healthy controls. About 500 ng RNA was reverse transcribed with alpha and beta constant-region primers. Alpha and beta chain libraries were made separately by chain-specific third strand synthesis with multiplexing indices. Each CDR3 protein is one row after TCRdb ran MiXCR on the 5' RACE reads. The repertoire consists of 5,000 to 6,500 distinct CDR3 sequences, with over 6.5% occurring once and the leading ten covering just under 20%. All unsorted peripheral T cells were captured because whole blood was used without fractionation. Sequencing used blood, obtained before antiretroviral therapy. Receptor source: an adult with HIV infection.

In its sample, this clonotype was seen many times. The chain combines TRBV4-1 with TRBJ1-1; 8 nucleotides line up with TRBD1. CDR3 length equals 15 residues. After removal of 4 bases from V and 4 bases from J, the junction contained 8 bases not matched to a gene. Germline CDR1 and CDR2: MGHRA and YSYEKL. In DNA, the CDR3 is TGCGCCAGCAGCCGTGGACAGGGCGCAGGCACTGAAGCTTTCTTT. Encoded protein: CASSRGQGAGTEAFF.

The chain carries TRBV7-2 and TRBJ2-5; D gene unclear. Trimming took off 4 bases at V and 5 bases at J, with 20 bases between the two ends. The CDR3 contains 16 residues. CDR1 is SGHTA, CDR2 FQGNSA, per germline. The CDR3 DNA reads as TGTGCCAGCAGCTCCCACGTTGGATCTCCCTTGGAGACCCAGTACTTC. Amino acids: CASSSHVGSPLETQYF.

Judged by abundance, this clonotype is medium-sized. J is TRBJ2-3 and V is TRBV3-1; TRBD1 or TRBD2 may be the D gene (5 bases each). This CDR3 contains 16 residues. Germline CDR1 reads LGHDT; CDR2 reads YNNKEL (reference sequence). V was pared by 0 bases and J by 4 bases, with 14 bases between. This CDR3 is CASSQEYRPGPDTQYF. The DNA for the CDR3 is TGTGCCAGCAGCCAAGAGTACAGACCGGGGCCAGATACGCAGTATTTT.

This clonotype was found many times. This rearrangement joins TRBV10-3 to TRBJ2-1; D might be TRBD1 (6 bases). The CDR3 sequence is 19 residues long. V shed 7 bases and J shed 3 bases, with 28 bases lying between them. Germline-derived CDR1 and CDR2 are ENHRY and SYGVKD. CDR3 bases: TGTGCCATCACCGGCCCCGGGACACCCATTCCCAAGTTCTACAATGAGCAGTTCTTC. Residues: CAITGPGTPIPKFYNEQFF.